The clone carrying this TCR beta chain occurred many times. Coverage ceases 3 residues before the CDR3 finishes, and the germline J gene fills in the end. This specimen comes from a study of T cell clonality in common variable immunodeficiency. The CDR3 runs to 17 residues. Germline V gives CDR1 PRHDT, CDR2 FYEKMQ (reference sequence). The V end lost 4 bases, the J end lost 0 bases, and 19 bases lay between the germline ends. The table came from immunoSEQ multiplex PCR; TCRdb's copy has only in-frame clones and leaves some out. Singletons are absent from the sample, which has tens of thousands of clones.

This clonotype originated in a person between 18 and 75 years old in good health. Sequencing was done on a sample of peripheral blood mononuclear cells. V and J are TRBV13 and TRBJ2-7; D may be TRBD2 (7 bases). CDR3 sequence reads: CASSSRPGGYSSYEQYF. The part of the CDR3 DNA that was read is TGTGCCAGCAGCTCGCGGCCGGGGGGCTACTCCTCCTACGAG. The entire variable domain, with the rest obtained from reference TRBV13 and TRBJ2-7, is as follows: AAGVIQSPRHLIKEKRETATLKCYPIPRHDTVYWYQQGPGQDPQFLISFYEKMQSDKGSIPDRFSAQQFSDYHSELNMSSLELGDSALYFCASSSRPGGYSSYEQYFGPGTRLTVT.